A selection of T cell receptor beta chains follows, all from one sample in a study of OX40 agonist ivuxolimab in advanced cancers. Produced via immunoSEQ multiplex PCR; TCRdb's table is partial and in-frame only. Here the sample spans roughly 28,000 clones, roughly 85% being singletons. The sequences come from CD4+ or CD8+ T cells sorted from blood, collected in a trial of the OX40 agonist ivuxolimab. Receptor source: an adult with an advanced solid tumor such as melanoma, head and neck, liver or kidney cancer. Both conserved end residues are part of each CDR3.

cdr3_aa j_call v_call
CASSLGRSGANVLTF TRBJ2-6 TRBV27
CASSLDSRRGGSYNEQFF TRBJ2-1 TRBV5-1
CASSIWDGNANTEAFF TRBJ1-1 TRBV2
CASSSSGGGTNNEQFF TRBJ2-1 TRBV19
CASSYIGGNTEAFF TRBJ1-1 TRBV6-6
CASSLTTGGDYEQYF TRBJ2-7 TRBV27
CASSPPGTAYGYTF TRBJ1-2 TRBV4-1
CASSPGTGSHQPQHF TRBJ1-5 TRBV19
CASFTNTGELFF TRBJ2-2 TRBV12-5
CASSETSTIGNTIYF TRBJ1-3 TRBV6-1
CASSMGGVDTQYF TRBJ2-3 TRBV6-6
CASSESQGPGYNEQFF TRBJ2-1 TRBV6-1
CASSSPLGVATDTQYF TRBJ2-3 TRBV5-6
CASSGDPTGNNSPLHF TRBJ1-6 TRBV9
CASSLRGLAGDTDTQYF TRBJ2-3 TRBV27
CASSEGDWTYNEQFF TRBJ2-1 TRBV6-1
CASSTIPGRVFSFRFF TRBJ2-1 TRBV7-9
CASSPPGAEEYNEQFF TRBJ2-1 TRBV7-9
CASSPRGNTEAFF TRBJ1-1 TRBV7-9
CASSIDLEGKLFF TRBJ1-4 TRBV19
CASSTGTGGAYNEQFF TRBJ2-1 TRBV5-1
CASSYGTDEQYF TRBJ2-7 TRBV6-5
CASSPFPGTEFPEAFF TRBJ1-1 TRBV5-1
CASSTYSGNGYTF TRBJ1-2 TRBV19
CASSLSTDEQYF TRBJ2-7 TRBV11-2
CASTANTEAFF TRBJ1-1 TRBV6-5
CASSQGLGAGKGYTF TRBJ1-2 TRBV4-1
CASSSGTEDLYGYTF TRBJ1-2 TRBV13
CASSIDGTGMNTEAFF TRBJ1-1 TRBV19
CASVPYGGRGDGYTF TRBJ1-2 TRBV19
CASSQLAGAYNEQFF TRBJ2-1 TRBV4-2
CASSYGQGNQPQHF TRBJ1-5 TRBV6-5
CASSLTRTGNYGYTF TRBJ1-2 TRBV27
CATSTVEGAEAFF TRBJ1-1 TRBV15
CASSLGTGQETQYF TRBJ2-5 TRBV5-5
CASSKPGGGF TRBJ1-4 TRBV21-1
CASSEGLYSGNTIYF TRBJ1-3 TRBV18
CASSFSGLVRELFF TRBJ2-2 TRBV27
CSVRTGDGSPLHF TRBJ1-6 TRBV29-1
CASSYDPPGLYGYTF TRBJ1-2 TRBV6-5
CASSIVALSRYGYTF TRBJ1-2 TRBV19
CATLPGQGAHGYTF TRBJ1-2 TRBV28
CASSFSSGTYEQYF TRBJ2-7 TRBV27
CASSTGVQPQHF TRBJ1-5 TRBV6-5
CASSSDSVWHYGYTF TRBJ1-2 TRBV7-9
CASSVRDRGPYEQYF TRBJ2-7 TRBV19
CASSSILGNQPQHF TRBJ1-5 TRBV27
CASSRPGLSSYEQYF TRBJ2-7 TRBV5-1
CASSIGHITEAFF TRBJ1-1 TRBV7-8
CASSLAGNTEAFF TRBJ1-1 TRBV5-1
CASSLTPMRVAGISDTQYF TRBJ2-3 TRBV11-2